The 29 T cell receptor beta chains in this list originate from one sample, sequenced in a study of tissue T cells after allogeneic stem cell transplantation. This table comes from immunoSEQ multiplex PCR, and its TCRdb copy is limited to in-frame clones, with some not included. This table has about 11,000 clones, around two fifths appearing once. Documented time point: mouse harvest day 7 after allogeneic transplant. Tail vein injection delivered 10^7 T-cell-depleted bone marrow cells and 10^6 splenic CD5+ T cells. The specimen was skin. These TCRs come from a female BALB/c mouse given C57BL/6 T cells with graft-versus-host disease after an allogeneic hematopoietic cell transplant.

This clone was detected only a few times. The germline and genes are mouse ones. The read is 1 residue too short to cover the CDR3 end, so that end is filled in from the germline J gene. V is TRBV12-2 and J is TRBJ2-2; D is ambiguous. The CDR3 runs 14 residues. Germline assignment: CDR1 SGHLS and CDR2 HYDKME. Trimming stripped 1 base from V and 1 base from J, with 6 bases between. The sequenced CDR3 bases are TGTGCCAGCTCTCTGACGGGAAACACCGGGCAGCTCTAC. Translation: CASSLTGNTGQLY. From start to end, the CDR3 is CASSLTGNTGQLYF.

A note on this clone: Mouse gene names and germline throughout. The read gets to within 1 residue of the CDR3 end, and the germline J gene fills in the rest. The J gene is TRBJ1-6, the V gene TRBV15; 8 positions match TRBD1. TRBJ1-6 is marked as an open reading frame, function uncertain. Germline CDR1 and CDR2: SGHND and FRSKSL. The junction had 5 bases not matched to a gene; V was cut back by 0 bases and J by 7 bases. This CDR3 is built from 16 residues. Incomplete CDR3 DNA: TGTGCCAGCAGTTTAGCGCAGGGGGCGCGGAATTCGCCCCTCTAC. The encoded protein is CASSLAQGARNSPLY. The whole CDR3 sequence is CASSLAQGARNSPLYF.

By share, this clone counts as medium-sized. The germline and genes are mouse ones. The read ends 1 residue shy of where the CDR3 ends; the end is completed using the germline J gene. This chain uses TRBV24 with TRBJ1-4; D is ambiguous. V lost 2 bases to trimming and J lost 3 bases, with 7 bases between them. This CDR3 is 14 amino acids long. The germline V gene encodes CDR1 KGHTA and CDR2 FRNEEI. This CDR3 is CASSLANPNERLFF. The DNA read from the CDR3 is TGTGCCAGCAGTCTGGCAAATCCCAACGAAAGATTATTT.

This clone showed up just a few times. Gene names and germline refer to mouse. The sequenced fragment ends 1 residue before the CDR3 boundary, so the rest is inferred from the germline J gene. This same CDR3 is encoded by further DNA sequences in the sample. This chain joins TRBV26 and TRBJ1-2; D gene uncertain. V was trimmed by 0 bases and J by 2 bases, leaving 4 bases between them. This CDR3 is 13 amino acids long. CDR1 is KGHPV and CDR2 is FQNQEV in the germline V gene (reference sequence). CDR3 protein: CASSLSPNSDYTF. The sequenced CDR3 bases are TGTGCCAGCAGTCTGTCTCCTAACTCCGACTACACC.

This clone was recorded a few times. The listed genes are named as in mouse. The read terminates 1 residue before the CDR3 end, so the remaining end is supplied by the germline J gene. This chain uses TRBV13-1 with TRBJ2-3; no clear D. Trimming stripped 1 base from V and 0 bases from J, with 6 bases between. This CDR3 region has 14 residues. Germline V lookup: CDR1 NSHNY, CDR2 SYGAGN. CDR3 in amino acids: CASSDPDSAETLYF. The DNA read from the CDR3 is TGTGCCAGCAGTGATCCAGATAGTGCAGAAACGCTGTAT.

Judged by abundance, this clone is medium-sized. Gene names follow the mouse nomenclature. The read falls 1 residue short of the CDR3 end, and the missing part is taken from the germline J gene. The V gene is TRBV26, the J gene TRBJ1-3; D uncertain. V dropped 4 bases and J dropped 0 bases, with 7 bases sitting between them. This CDR3 spans 14 amino acids. The germline gives CDR1 KGHPV, CDR2 FQNQEV (reference sequence). CDR3 sequence: CASSPSNSGNTLYF. The covered CDR3 bases are TGTGCCAGCAGTCCCTCAAATTCTGGAAATACGCTCTAT. Full variable domain (rest looked up from reference TRBV26 and TRBJ1-3): NSKVIQTPRYLVKGQGQKAKMRCIPEKGHPVVFWYQQNKNNEFKFLINFQNQEVLQQIDMTEKRFSAECPSNSPCSLEIQSSEAGDSALYLCASSPSNSGNTLYFGEGSRLIVV.

About this clone itself: The listed genes are named as in mouse. The read ends 1 residue shy of where the CDR3 ends; the end is completed using the germline J gene. The genes are TRBV16 and TRBJ2-7; the D is unclear. The V and J ends lost 0 bases and 0 bases respectively, with 12 bases between them. The CDR3 loop spans 16 amino acids. CDR1 is SGHSA, CDR2 FRNQAP, per germline. The part of the CDR3 DNA that was read is TGTGCAAGCAGCTTAGATAGGGCCAGACCCTCCTATGAACAGTAC. Translation gives CASSLDRARPSYEQY. Given in full, the CDR3 is CASSLDRARPSYEQYF.

About this clone itself: Gene names and germline match the mouse. The read ends 1 residue early relative to the CDR3; the germline J gene fills the gap. The gene calls are TRBV5 and TRBJ2-4; 8 bases fit TRBD2. J was trimmed by 4 bases and V by 0 bases; bases with no gene match: 0. Germline-derived CDR1 and CDR2 are LGHNA and YNLKQL (reference sequence). This CDR3 has 14 residues. CDR3 sequence reads: CASSQETGENTLYF. The CDR3 bases that were read are TGTGCCAGCAGCCAAGAGACTGGGGAAAACACCTTGTAC.

A word on this clone: Gene names follow the mouse nomenclature. The read is 1 residue too short to cover the CDR3 end, so that end is filled in from the germline J gene. The rearrangement joins TRBV26 to TRBJ2-4; D possibly matches TRBD1 or TRBD2 (6 bases each). V gave up 2 bases and J gave up 5 bases, with 11 bases separating them. This CDR3 is built from 14 residues. Germline V gives CDR1 KGHPV, CDR2 FQNQEV (reference sequence). Incomplete CDR3 DNA: TGTGCCAGCAGTCTGATCGGGGGCCGAAACACCTTGTAC. Amino acids: CASSLIGGRNTLY. The whole CDR3 is CASSLIGGRNTLYF.

Turning to this clone: Gene names are mouse gene names. Sequencing ends 1 residue short of the CDR3 end; the germline J gene provides the rest. The gene calls are TRBV12-2 and TRBJ1-6, with D perhaps matching TRBD1 (5 bases). TRBJ1-6 is designated an ORF whose function remains uncertain. V dropped 2 bases and J dropped 5 bases, with 6 bases sitting between them. From germline, CDR1 is SGHLS and CDR2 HYDKME. The CDR3 consists of 13 residues. CDR3 sequence reads: CASSPTDNSPLYF. The DNA read from the CDR3 is TGTGCCAGCTCTCCGACAGATAATTCGCCCCTCTAC.

As for this clone: These gene names are mouse names. The read ends 1 residue early relative to the CDR3; the germline J gene fills the gap. The same CDR3 also results from other DNA sequences found in this sample. The V and J genes are TRBV13-2 and TRBJ2-4; D gene ambiguous. The V end was cut by 2 bases, the J end by 3 bases, with 1 base between. The CDR3 runs 11 residues. Germline values: CDR1 NNHNN, CDR2 SYGAGS (reference sequence). The CDR3 DNA, read in part, is TGTGCCAGCGGTGAGCAAAACACCTTGTAC. Protein sequence: CASGEQNTLY. The whole CDR3 protein reads CASGEQNTLYF.

About this clone: All gene names here are mouse names. The CDR3 end lies 1 residue beyond the end of the read and is filled in from the germline J gene. The chain links TRBV26 to TRBJ2-7, with 7 bases aligning to TRBD1. V lost 2 bases to trimming and J lost 7 bases; unmatched junction nucleotides: 5. Germline V CDR1 and CDR2: KGHPV, FQNQEV (reference sequence). The CDR3 runs to 13 residues. The CDR3 bases that were read are TGTGCCAGCAGTCTGGACAGGGAGAGAGAACAGTAC. Translated: CASSLDREREQY. In full, the CDR3 reads CASSLDREREQYF.

Turning to this clone: Gene and germline names: mouse. The missing CDR3 end, 1 residue past where the read stops, is filled in from the germline J gene. The rearrangement links TRBV26 to TRBJ1-3; D is perhaps TRBD1 (5 bases). Germline assignment: CDR1 KGHPV and CDR2 FQNQEV (reference sequence). The V and J ends lost 3 bases and 1 base respectively, with 7 bases between them. The CDR3 spans 14 residues. The chain's CDR3 is CASSLRDSGNTLYF. Incomplete CDR3 DNA: TGTGCCAGCAGTCTCAGGGACTCTGGAAATACGCTCTAT.

Comments on this clone: Gene and germline names: mouse. Read data end 1 residue before the CDR3 end; the end is taken from the germline J gene. The chain joins TRBV13-1 to TRBJ2-1, with 8 bases that match TRBD1. Germline V gene sequence: CDR1 NSHNY, CDR2 SYGAGN. With V trimmed by 2 bases and J by 4 bases, 2 bases remained unmatched. This CDR3 has 14 residues. The CDR3 sequence is CASSDQGAYAEQFF. The sequenced part of the CDR3 DNA is TGTGCCAGCAGTGACCAGGGGGCTTATGCTGAGCAGTTC.

By share of the sample, this clone is medium-sized. These gene names are mouse names. The observed sequence ends 1 residue before the CDR3 terminus, with the missing tail filled in from the germline J gene. At the DNA level, this CDR3 is encoded by other sequences in the same sample as well. The rearrangement links TRBV26 to TRBJ2-7; either TRBD1 or TRBD2 may supply D (5 bases each). The ends were cut back, 0 bases at V and 2 bases at J, with 8 bases in the middle. The CDR3 is 14 residues long. Germline V gene data show CDR1 as KGHPV and CDR2 as FQNQEV (reference sequence). The CDR3 protein is CASSLSTGAYEQYF. The sequenced CDR3 bases are TGTGCCAGCAGTCTGTCGACGGGGGCCTATGAACAGTAC.

Turning to this clone: The listed genes are named as in mouse. Read coverage stops 1 residue before the CDR3 terminus; the germline J gene supplies the remainder. The chain recombines TRBV12-1 with TRBJ1-4; D is possibly TRBD1 (5 bases). V lost 0 bases and J 0 bases, leaving 10 bases between the germline ends. Germline CDR1 is SGHSN and CDR2 is HYEKVE. The CDR3 runs to 16 residues. The part of the CDR3 DNA that was read is TGTGCCAGCTCTCTCGGGGGGTTAATTTCCAACGAAAGATTATTT. Translating gives CASSLGGLISNERLF. From start to end, the CDR3 is CASSLGGLISNERLFF.

As regards this clone: Germline and genes: mouse. The missing CDR3 end, 1 residue past where the read stops, is filled in from the germline J gene. The chain recombines TRBV3 with TRBJ1-3; 7 nucleotides agree with TRBD1. The CDR3 has 14 residues. The germline CDR1 and CDR2 sequences are SNHLY and FYNGKV (reference sequence). J lost 2 bases, V lost 2 bases, and 0 bases had no gene match. The CDR3 is CASSLQGAGNTLYF. Partial CDR3 DNA: TGTGCCAGCAGCTTACAGGGGGCTGGAAATACGCTCTAT.

This clone has a handful of counts. Gene names denote mouse genes. The CDR3 is cut off 1 residue early in the read; its end comes from the germline J gene. This rearrangement joins TRBV5 to TRBJ2-1, with D possibly TRBD1 on 6 matching bases. V lost 4 bases, J lost 4 bases, and 8 bases lay in between. Germline CDR1 is LGHNA and CDR2 is YNLKQL (reference sequence). The CDR3 has 13 residues. The covered CDR3 bases are TGTGCCAGCAGCCCGGACAGATATGCTGAGCAGTTC. Its translation: CASSPDRYAEQF. The entire CDR3 reads CASSPDRYAEQFF.

A word on this clone: Gene and germline names: mouse. The CDR3 end falls 1 residue outside the read, so it is completed with the germline J gene. The chain combines TRBV3 with TRBJ2-4; 13 nucleotides align to TRBD2. V shed 1 base and J 6 bases; nucleotides not matched to a gene: 4. CDR1 is SNHLY and CDR2 is FYNGKV in the germline V gene (reference sequence). This CDR3 contains 16 residues. This CDR3 reads CASSLGTGGALNTLYF. The CDR3 bases that were read are TGTGCCAGCAGCTTAGGGACTGGGGGGGCGCTGAACACCTTGTAC.

Note on this clone: The listed genes are named as in mouse. The sequence runs out 1 residue before the end of the CDR3; the remainder is reconstructed from the germline J gene. The chain is built from TRBV3 and TRBJ2-7; the D is unclear. Germline CDR1 SNHLY, CDR2 FYNGKV (reference sequence). The V end lost 5 bases, the J end lost 0 bases, and 11 bases lay between the germline ends. This CDR3 comprises 14 residues. CDR3 region: CASSLRVNSYEQYF. CDR3 bases read: TGTGCCAGCAGCCTCCGGGTTAACTCCTATGAACAGTAC.

A remark on this clone: Gene names are mouse gene names. The read is 1 residue too short to cover the CDR3 end, so that end is filled in from the germline J gene. The genes are TRBV15 and TRBJ2-5; tentative D call: TRBD1 (6 bases). Germline V lookup: CDR1 SGHND, CDR2 FRSKSL. This CDR3 contains 14 residues. The V gene lost 4 bases and the J gene lost 2 bases, with 10 bases spanning the gap. CDR3 loop: CASSSGTTQDTQYF. Partial CDR3 DNA: TGTGCCAGCAGTTCCGGGACAACCCAAGACACCCAGTAC.

About this clone: Mouse germline and gene names are used. The sequenced fragment ends 1 residue before the CDR3 boundary, so the rest is inferred from the germline J gene. V usage is TRBV12-2 and J usage is TRBJ2-3; the D is unclear. V was trimmed by 2 bases and J by 0 bases, leaving 5 bases between them. Germline-derived CDR1 and CDR2 are SGHLS and HYDKME. CDR3 length equals 13 residues. The CDR3 here is CASSPTSAETLYF. Partial CDR3 DNA: TGTGCCAGCTCTCCGACTAGTGCAGAAACGCTGTAT.

Note on this clone: Any gene name here is a mouse gene name. From the germline J gene comes the end of the CDR3, since the read stops 1 residue before it. The chain recombines TRBV26 with TRBJ2-1; perhaps TRBD2 as D (6 bases). The CDR3 is 16 residues long. Per the germline V gene, CDR1 is KGHPV and CDR2 is FQNQEV (reference sequence). Deletions cut 3 bases from V and 0 bases from J, with 12 bases between. CDR3 in amino acids: CASSLRLGSNYAEQFF. The covered CDR3 bases are TGTGCCAGCAGTCTAAGGCTGGGGTCTAACTATGCTGAGCAGTTC. Based on the CDR3 plus reference TRBV26 and TRBJ2-1, the full variable domain is NSKVIQTPRYLVKGQGQKAKMRCIPEKGHPVVFWYQQNKNNEFKFLINFQNQEVLQQIDMTEKRFSAECPSNSPCSLEIQSSEAGDSALYLCASSLRLGSNYAEQFFGPGTRLTVL.

This clone came up once. Gene names follow the mouse nomenclature. Sequencing ends 1 residue short of the CDR3 end; the germline J gene provides the rest. This sequence joins TRBV26 and TRBJ2-7; D is unresolved. Germline lookup yields CDR1 KGHPV and CDR2 FQNQEV (reference sequence). V was trimmed by 4 bases and J by 3 bases, leaving 7 bases between them. The length of the CDR3 is 12 residues. CDR3 loop: CASSRGSYEQYF. CDR3 DNA (partial): TGTGCCAGCAGTCGAGGCAGCTATGAACAGTAC. The whole variable domain, remainder taken from reference TRBV26 and TRBJ2-7, is NSKVIQTPRYLVKGQGQKAKMRCIPEKGHPVVFWYQQNKNNEFKFLINFQNQEVLQQIDMTEKRFSAECPSNSPCSLEIQSSEAGDSALYLCASSRGSYEQYFGPGTRLTVL.

This clone came up once. Mouse names are used for the genes. The read terminates 1 residue before the CDR3 end, so the remaining end is supplied by the germline J gene. V is TRBV15 and J is TRBJ2-7; 8 bases map to TRBD2. The CDR3 is 13 amino acids. V dropped 6 bases and J dropped 3; count of bases not matched to a gene: 4. Germline V gene lookup returns CDR1 SGHND and CDR2 FRSKSL. CDR3 loop: CASSPTGVYEQYF. Partial CDR3 DNA: TGTGCCAGCAGCCCGACTGGGGTCTATGAACAGTAC.

This clone was counted only a few times. All gene names here are mouse names. The read ends 1 residue shy of where the CDR3 ends; the end is completed using the germline J gene. The chain joins TRBV13-1 to TRBJ1-2; D remains ambiguous. The germline V and J ends were trimmed by 1 base and 3 bases, with 4 bases remaining between them. CDR3 length: 12 residues. Germline CDR1 is NSHNY and CDR2 is SYGAGN. The sequenced CDR3 bases are TGTGCCAGCAGTGATAGTGACTCCGACTACACC. As protein: CASSDSDSDYT. The full CDR3 protein reads CASSDSDSDYTF.

About this clone: Gene and germline names: mouse. The read terminates 1 residue before the CDR3 end, so the remaining end is supplied by the germline J gene. The V and J genes are TRBV26 and TRBJ2-7; unclear D gene. The CDR3 is 14 residues long. Germline V gene lookup returns CDR1 KGHPV and CDR2 FQNQEV (reference sequence). Between the trimmed V and J ends, which lost 3 bases and 0 bases, there was a span of 9 bases. Incomplete CDR3 DNA: TGTGCCAGCAGTCTATTTGGGTCCTCCTATGAACAGTAC. Amino acid sequence: CASSLFGSSYEQY. The CDR3 in its entirety is CASSLFGSSYEQYF. Using reference TRBV26 and TRBJ2-7 for the parts outside the CDR3, the full variable domain is NSKVIQTPRYLVKGQGQKAKMRCIPEKGHPVVFWYQQNKNNEFKFLINFQNQEVLQQIDMTEKRFSAECPSNSPCSLEIQSSEAGDSALYLCASSLFGSSYEQYFGPGTRLTVL.

This clone was picked up a small number of times. Gene names refer to mouse genes. Coverage ceases 1 residue before the CDR3 finishes, and the germline J gene fills in the end. The genes are TRBV5 and TRBJ2-1; TRBD2 agrees at 10 bases. CDR3 length: 15 residues. Unmatched junction bases numbered 4, after V lost 3 bases and J lost 5 bases. The germline gives CDR1 LGHNA, CDR2 YNLKQL (reference sequence). CDR3 in amino acids: CASSQRDWGHAEQFF. The CDR3 DNA, read in part, is TGTGCCAGCAGCCAGCGGGACTGGGGTCATGCTGAGCAGTTC.

There are a few counts of this clone. The gene names given are mouse names. Coverage ceases 1 residue before the CDR3 finishes, and the germline J gene fills in the end. The rearrangement joins TRBV26 to TRBJ1-4, with D unclear. The V end lost 2 bases, the J end lost 3 bases, and 7 bases lay between the germline ends. The CDR3 spans 14 residues. Germline CDR1 is KGHPV and CDR2 is FQNQEV (reference sequence). CDR3 sequence: CASSLPGANERLFF. Partial CDR3 DNA: TGTGCCAGCAGTCTGCCAGGAGCCAACGAAAGATTATTT. Looking up the rest from reference TRBV26 and TRBJ1-4 gives the full variable domain: NSKVIQTPRYLVKGQGQKAKMRCIPEKGHPVVFWYQQNKNNEFKFLINFQNQEVLQQIDMTEKRFSAECPSNSPCSLEIQSSEAGDSALYLCASSLPGANERLFFGHGTKLSVL.